These T cell receptor beta chains were read from a single sample in a study of shared clonotypes between healthy human individuals. This table comes from immunoSEQ multiplex PCR, and its TCRdb copy is limited to in-frame clones, with some not included. Found here are fewer than 600,000 clones, 60% to 85% of them singletons; the top ten hold roughly 13%. Sequenced material: PBMCs. The receptors originated from a woman aged 40 to 49 in good health. Some clones in this sample may be carry-over from other donors' samples. Both conserved end residues are part of each CDR3. A D gene is named only where the DNA matches it firmly. The listing skips clone size in some rows; elsewhere it reads once, few, many or a size class.

>TRBD1|once|TRBV2|TRBJ1-6
TGTGCCAGCAGTGAAGCCTGGACAGGGGAAAATTCACCCCTCCACTTT
CASSEAWTGENSPLHF
>TRBD1|NA|TRBV11-2|TRBJ2-7
TGTGCCAGCAGCTTAGAGGGACAGGGAATATACGAGCAGTACTTC
CASSLEGQGIYEQYF
>NA|few|TRBV15|TRBJ1-5
TGTGCCACCAGCGGGGCAGGGGGCAATCAGCCCCAGCATTTT
CATSGAGGNQPQHF
>NA|NA|TRBV5-1|TRBJ2-1
TGCGCCAGCAGCAATAACTGGGGCGATGAGCAGTTCTTC
CASSNNWGDEQFF
>NA|NA|TRBV18|TRBJ2-5
TGTGCCAGCTCACCAGGGGGATCGGAGACCCAGTACTTC
CASSPGGSETQYF
>NA|NA|TRBV28|TRBJ1-4
TGTGCCAGCACGGGGAGGGGTGGGTATGAAAAACTGTTTTTT
CASTGRGGYEKLFF
>TRBD2|NA|TRBV11-2|TRBJ2-7
TGTGCCAGCAGCTTAACGCGGGAGGGCCCCGAGCAGTACTTC
CASSLTREGPEQYF
>NA|NA|TRBV18|TRBJ2-7
TGTGCCAGCTCACCGGCCCCCGGACAAGGCTACGAGCAGTACTTC
CASSPAPGQGYEQYF
>NA|NA|TRBV30|TRBJ2-7
TGTGCCTGGAGTGTGGCGGGATCGAGCTCCTACGAGCAGTACTTC
CAWSVAGSSSYEQYF
>TRBD1|NA|TRBV9|TRBJ2-5
TGTGCCAGCAGCGACCGGGACAGCCGGGGGACCCAGTACTTC
CASSDRDSRGTQYF
>TRBD1|NA|TRBV9|TRBJ2-7
TGTGCCAGCAGCGCGACGGGACAGGGTTCCTACGAGCAGTACTTC
CASSATGQGSYEQYF
>NA|once|TRBV30|TRBJ1-4
TGTGCCTGGAGTGACGAGGGGTCGGGCGGGGAAAAACTGTTTTTT
CAWSDEGSGGEKLFF
>NA|NA|TRBV7-9|TRBJ2-7
TGTGCCAGCAGCTTAGCGGCCCACCCAACAGCCTACGAGCAGTACTTC
CASSLAAHPTAYEQYF
>TRBD2|NA|TRBV7-2|TRBJ2-1
TGTGCCAGCAGCCCCAGCCCTAGTCTAGCGGAGTACAATGAGCAGTTCTTC
CASSPSPSLAEYNEQFF
>NA|few|TRBV5-4|TRBJ1-1
TGTGCCAGCAGCCGAGGAGGGGGAGTCTTAACTGAAGCTTTCTTT
CASSRGGGVLTEAFF
>TRBD1|once|TRBV11-2|TRBJ2-7
TGTGCCAGCAGCTGGACAGGGGGTCCCTACGAGCAGTACTTC
CASSWTGGPYEQYF
>TRBD1|NA|TRBV7-8|TRBJ2-7
TGTGCCAGCAGCCCGCGGACAGGGTACGAGCAGTACTTC
CASSPRTGYEQYF
>NA|NA|TRBV19|TRBJ2-3
TGTGCCAGCTCCAAAGCCACAGATACGCAGTATTTT
CASSKATDTQYF
>NA|NA|TRBV28|TRBJ1-5
TGTGCCAGCTCTGTGTCAGGGAGCAATCAGCCCCAGCATTTT
CASSVSGSNQPQHF
>NA|many|TRBV21-1|TRBJ2-2
TGTGCCAGCAGCAAAAAGGGACAGCCGAGCACCGGGGAGCTGTTTTTT
CASSKKGQPSTGELFF
>TRBD1|many|TRBV6-1|TRBJ2-1
TGTGCCAGCAAGGAACAGGGGGCAAGCGATGAGCAGTTCTTC
CASKEQGASDEQFF
>TRBD1|NA|TRBV2|TRBJ2-3
TGTGCCAGCAGGACAGGGACCCTCTTCACAGATACGCAGTATTTT
CASRTGTLFTDTQYF
>TRBD2|NA|TRBV7-9|TRBJ2-1
TGTGCCAGCAGCATCCCCACTACTAGCGGGAGGGCCATCGATGAGCAGTTCTTC
CASSIPTTSGRAIDEQFF
>NA|NA|TRBV6-1|TRBJ2-2
TGTGCCAGCAGGACCTCTCTAGCGCGCACCGGGGAGCTGTTTTTT
CASRTSLARTGELFF